Each of the 32 T cell receptor beta chains below was sequenced from the same sample in a study of blood T cell repertoires in COVID-19. Clones were sequenced by immunoSEQ multiplex PCR, and TCRdb holds only the in-frame ones, with some missing. This table has over 250,000 clones, approximately 85% appearing once. Sequencing used PBMCs or T cells enriched from blood (not recorded which). These receptors were collected from a woman in her 30s who had recovered from COVID-19.

The chain combines TRBV11-2 with TRBJ2-7, with D unresolved. CDR3 length equals 12 residues. With 4 bases removed from V and 6 bases from J, the gap between germline ends came to 10 bases. Germline V gene sequence: CDR1 SGHAT, CDR2 FQNNGV. The CDR3 nucleotides read TGTGCCAGCAGCTACGGCTCGGGCGAGCAGTACTTC. Residues: CASSYGSGEQYF.

The gene calls are TRBV5-6 and TRBJ1-3, with D hard to call. The CDR3 has 16 amino acids. V lost 4 bases to trimming and J lost 3 bases, with 17 bases between them. Germline V CDR1 and CDR2: SGHDT, YYEEEE. In nucleotides, the CDR3 is TGTGCCAGCAGCGCAAGGAGGAATTTGGATGGAAACACCATATATTTT. This translates into CASSARRNLDGNTIYF. Complete variable domain (other parts from reference TRBV5-6 and TRBJ1-3): DAGVTQSPTHLIKTRGQQVTLRCSPKSGHDTVSWYQQALGQGPQFIFQYYEEEERQRGNFPDRFSGHQFPNYSSELNVNALLLGDSALYLCASSARRNLDGNTIYFGEGSWLTVV.

A few counts support this clone. This rearrangement joins TRBV21-1 to TRBJ1-1; whether TRBD1, the table's D call, matches the DNA was not checked. TRBV21-1 is labeled a pseudogene. The CDR3 extends over 15 amino acids. The CDR3 coding sequence is TGTGCCAGCAGCATCCGAGTGACAGGGGGCGGAGAAGCTTTCTTT. It yields the protein CASSIRVTGGGEAFF.

J is TRBJ1-4 and V is TRBV28; 9 nucleotides line up with TRBD1. The V gene's germline CDR1 is MDHEN and CDR2 SYDVKM. V lost 4 bases, J lost 7 bases, and 7 bases stayed unmatched. CDR3 length: 15 amino acids. The DNA for the CDR3 is TGTGCCAGCAGTTCGTGGGGACAGGGCGGTGAAAAACTGTTTTTT. Translation gives CASSSWGQGGEKLFF.

The J gene is TRBJ1-5, the V gene TRBV28; a weak D match, TRBD1 (6 bases). This CDR3 has 15 amino acids. V lost 4 bases to trimming and J lost 0 bases, with 10 bases between them. Germline V gene data show CDR1 as MDHEN and CDR2 as SYDVKM. The CDR3 coding sequence is TGTGCCAGCAGTTCGGGACACTATAGCAATCAGCCCCAGCATTTT. Translation gives CASSSGHYSNQPQHF.

V and J are TRBV9 and TRBJ2-2; 8 nucleotides agree with TRBD2. The CDR3 runs to 17 residues. CDR1 and CDR2 (germline): SGDLS, YYNGEE. With 0 bases clipped from V and 0 bases from J, the junction kept 4 bases outside the gene matches. CDR3 protein: CASSVAGLVPNTGELFF. The CDR3 bases are TGTGCCAGCAGCGTAGCGGGACTAGTTCCGAACACCGGGGAGCTGTTTTTT.

The chain has TRBV7-2 and TRBJ2-2, with 10 positions matching TRBD2. V was pared by 1 base and J by 6 bases, with 5 bases of the junction left unmatched. This CDR3 has 16 residues. Germline CDR1 is SGHTA and CDR2 is FQGNSA. This CDR3 reads CASSLVLAGVSGELFF. DNA for the CDR3: TGTGCCAGCAGCTTAGTGCTAGCGGGAGTTTCCGGGGAGCTGTTTTTT.

The gene calls are TRBV5-5 and TRBJ1-1, with D possibly matching TRBD1 (5 bases). With 3 bases removed from V and 7 bases from J, the gap between germline ends came to 16 bases. CDR3 length: 14 amino acids. Germline CDR1 reads SGHKS; CDR2 reads YYEKEE (reference sequence). The CDR3 sequence: CASSSGFLSSEAFF. In nucleotides, the CDR3 is TGTGCCAGCAGCTCAGGGTTTTTAAGCAGTGAAGCTTTCTTT.

The J gene is TRBJ2-7, the V gene TRBV19; 8 bases are a match to TRBD1. The germline V gene encodes CDR1 LNHDA and CDR2 SQIVND (reference sequence). V lost 6 bases to trimming and J lost 2 bases; unmatched junction nucleotides: 6. CDR3 length: 14 residues. The CDR3 coding sequence is TGTGCCAGTAGCCCAGGGGGCGGAACCTACGAGCAGTACTTC. Amino acid sequence: CASSPGGGTYEQYF.

The V gene is TRBV4-1, the J gene TRBJ2-2, with D perhaps matching TRBD1 (5 bases). The germline gives CDR1 MGHRA, CDR2 YSYEKL. Between the trimmed V and J ends, which lost 0 bases and 7 bases, there was a span of 12 bases. This CDR3 spans 15 amino acids. For the CDR3, the DNA is TGCGCCAGCAGCCAAGAGTGGGGCGGCGGCGGGGAGCTGTTTTTT. Its protein is CASSQEWGGGGELFF.

The chain employs TRBV27 and TRBJ2-7; 8 bases fit TRBD1. From germline, CDR1 is MNHEY and CDR2 SMNVEV (reference sequence). V gave up 6 bases and J gave up 4 bases; unmatched junction bases: 8. The CDR3 sequence is 14 residues long. The CDR3 here is CASSAGTGLYEQYF. CDR3 DNA: TGTGCCAGCAGCGCCGGGACAGGACTTTACGAGCAGTACTTC.

This sequence joins TRBV19 and TRBJ1-1, with 7 nucleotides matching TRBD1. This CDR3 is 17 amino acids long. V shed 3 bases and J 3 bases; nucleotides not matched to a gene: 13. Germline CDR1 is LNHDA and CDR2 is SQIVND (reference sequence). The CDR3 spells CASSIRKGAWDYTEAFF. CDR3 nucleotides: TGTGCCAGTAGTATCCGGAAGGGGGCATGGGATTACACTGAAGCTTTCTTT.

This clone has a count of ten or more. The chain links TRBV10-3 to TRBJ1-4; TRBD1 might be the D (6 bases). Trimming shortened V by 8 bases and J by 8 bases, and 15 bases separated the two germline ends. The CDR3 extends over 13 amino acids. The germline V gene encodes CDR1 ENHRY and CDR2 SYGVKD. The CDR3 DNA is TGTGCCATCCGCCCAGCAGGGGAAGAAAAACTGTTTTTT. The encoded protein is CAIRPAGEEKLFF.

The genes are TRBV6-2 or TRBV6-3 and TRBJ2-3, with TRBD1 matching over 9 bases. V was pared by 2 bases and J by 4 bases, with 4 bases of the junction left unmatched. The CDR3 has 15 residues. Germline V gene sequence: CDR1 MNHEY, CDR2 SVGEGT. CDR3 protein: CASSYRDRESDTQYF. CDR3 DNA: TGTGCCAGCAGTTACCGGGACAGGGAATCAGATACGCAGTATTTT.

The J gene is TRBJ1-2, the V gene TRBV9; D is perhaps TRBD1 (6 bases). The CDR3 contains 16 residues. Germline CDR1 reads SGDLS; CDR2 reads YYNGEE. V was shortened by 2 bases and J by 5 bases, with 19 bases between the two germline ends. CDR3 nucleotides: TGTGCCAGCAGCGTTCCAAGAGACGGGACACTTTATGGCTACACCTTC. Its protein is CASSVPRDGTLYGYTF.

The rearrangement links TRBV3-1 (or the pseudogene TRBV3-2) to TRBJ2-7; 9 bases agree with TRBD1. Germline V gives CDR1 LGHDT, CDR2 YNNKEL (reference sequence). The CDR3 totals 15 residues. Germline trimming cut 4 bases from V and 4 bases from J; bases unmatched to any gene: 8. Here the CDR3 DNA reads TGTGCCAGCAGCCCGGGGACAGGGAAACAATACGAGCAGTACTTC. It codes for CASSPGTGKQYEQYF.

This chain joins TRBV18 and TRBJ2-1; 8 nucleotides line up with TRBD1. After removal of 3 bases from V and 3 bases from J, the junction contained 4 bases not matched to a gene. Germline CDR1 reads KGHSH; CDR2 reads LQKENI. There are 15 residues in the CDR3. The CDR3 loop reads CASSPTQGGYNEQFF. The CDR3 nucleotides are TGTGCCAGCTCACCGACACAGGGGGGCTACAATGAGCAGTTCTTC.

This chain uses TRBV7-9 with TRBJ1-1; no firm D call. The germline CDR1 and CDR2 sequences are SEHNR and FQNEAQ (reference sequence). The CDR3 spans 12 residues. V lost 4 bases, J lost 7 bases, and 10 bases lay in between. CDR3 sequence: CASSSLGHEAFF. In DNA form, the CDR3 reads TGTGCCAGCAGCTCCTTGGGCCATGAAGCTTTCTTT.

CDR3 bases: TGTGCCAGCAGTGAGGTAGCGGGGGGGCAGAGGGAGACCCAGTACTTC. Its translation: CASSEVAGGQRETQYF. V usage is TRBV6-1 and J usage is TRBJ2-5; 11 bases agree with TRBD2. Trimming took 3 bases from V and 5 from J; bases not matched to a gene: 8. CDR3 length equals 16 residues. Per germline, CDR1 MNHNS and CDR2 SASEGT.

The J gene is TRBJ2-3, the V gene TRBV9, with D possibly being TRBD2 (6 bases). The germline V gene encodes CDR1 SGDLS and CDR2 YYNGEE. CDR3 length: 15 amino acids. The V and J ends lost 0 bases and 6 bases respectively, with 14 bases between them. The DNA of the CDR3 is TGTGCCAGCAGCGTAGGGGCGGGGACCTGGGATACGCAGTATTTT. It translates to CASSVGAGTWDTQYF.

The chain carries TRBV29-1 and TRBJ1-1; D not certain. V was clipped by 8 bases and J by 1 base, with 11 bases between them. The length of the CDR3 is 12 residues. Germline lookup yields CDR1 SQVTM and CDR2 ANQGSEA. The CDR3 DNA reads TGCAGCACCGGACTGGGGAACACTGAAGCTTTCTTT. This codes for CSTGLGNTEAFF.

This chain links TRBV5-1 with TRBJ2-7; TRBD2 agrees at 9 bases. CDR3 length: 14 amino acids. Looked up from germline, CDR1 is SGHRS and CDR2 is YFSETQ. V was pared by 5 bases and J by 3 bases, with 6 bases of the junction left unmatched. The CDR3 loop is CASSLAGPSYEQYF. CDR3 coding DNA: TGCGCCAGCAGTCTAGCGGGACCCAGCTACGAGCAGTACTTC.

CDR3 region: CASPPSGGVTDTQYF. CDR3 bases: TGTGCCAGCCCCCCTAGCGGGGGAGTCACAGATACGCAGTATTTT. The chain has TRBV28 and TRBJ2-3; 10 nucleotides line up with TRBD2. V lost 8 bases and J lost 2; bases outside the gene matches: 7. The length of the CDR3 is 15 residues. Per germline, CDR1 MDHEN and CDR2 SYDVKM.

J is TRBJ1-2 and V is TRBV5-1, with 8 bases aligning to TRBD1. Germline values: CDR1 SGHRS, CDR2 YFSETQ. After removal of 3 bases from V and 1 base from J, the junction contained 8 bases not matched to a gene. The CDR3 length is 16 residues. This CDR3 reads CASSWAGTGVNYGYTF. In nucleotides, the CDR3 is TGCGCCAGCAGCTGGGCCGGGACAGGAGTTAACTATGGCTACACCTTC. The entire variable domain, with the rest obtained from reference TRBV5-1 and TRBJ1-2, is as follows: KAGVTQTPRYLIKTRGQQVTLSCSPISGHRSVSWYQQTPGQGLQFLFEYFSETQRNKGNFPGRFSGRQFSNSRSEMNVSTLELGDSALYLCASSWAGTGVNYGYTFGSGTRLTVV.

This chain joins TRBV25-1 and TRBJ1-1; no clear D gene. This CDR3 spans 14 amino acids. Germline V gene lookup returns CDR1 MGHDK and CDR2 SYGVNS. V was cut by 8 bases and J by 4 bases, with 17 bases left in between. CDR3 coding DNA: TGTGCCAGCGGGAGACCGGGTCCGGGCACTGAAGCTTTCTTT. It encodes CASGRPGPGTEAFF.

This chain links TRBV7-2 with TRBJ2-2; 11 bases are shared with TRBD2. Per germline, CDR1 SGHTA and CDR2 FQGNSA. V was pared by 5 bases and J by 7 bases, with 9 bases of the junction left unmatched. This CDR3 comprises 16 residues. CDR3 sequence (DNA): TGTGCCAGCAGCCAGGGACTAGCGGTCGAGGTCGGGGAGCTGTTTTTT. Translating gives CASSQGLAVEVGELFF.

J is TRBJ1-3 and V is TRBV2; a possible D gene is TRBD1 (5 bases). V was shortened by 4 bases and J by 4 bases, with 11 bases between the two germline ends. Germline lookup yields CDR1 SNHLY and CDR2 FYNNEI. This CDR3 contains 14 residues. CDR3 in DNA: TGTGCCAGCAGTGGGGGCCAGGGAGGAAACACCATATATTTT. It codes for CASSGGQGGNTIYF.

The chain combines TRBV5-1 with TRBJ2-7; a weak D match, TRBD2 (5 bases). CDR1 SGHRS and CDR2 YFSETQ come from the germline V gene. Trimming cost V 2 bases and J 0 bases, with 6 bases left between them. The CDR3 is made up of 13 amino acids. Here the CDR3 reads CASSFTSSYEQYF. CDR3 bases: TGCGCCAGCAGCTTCACTAGCTCCTACGAGCAGTACTTC.

In this sample, this clone turned up a few times. The gene calls are TRBV28 and TRBJ1-2; perhaps TRBD1 as D (6 bases). Germline assignment: CDR1 MDHEN and CDR2 SYDVKM. CDR3 length: 16 residues. Trimming removed 4 bases at V and 0 bases at J, with 15 bases between. CDR3: CASSSPRTATNYGYTF. The CDR3 DNA follows: TGTGCCAGCAGTTCCCCGCGGACAGCTACTAACTATGGCTACACCTTC.

The J gene is TRBJ1-2, the V gene TRBV2; TRBD1 is a possible D gene (6 bases). This CDR3 contains 12 residues. Trimming took off 8 bases at V and 4 bases at J, with 11 bases between the two ends. Per the germline V gene, CDR1 is SNHLY and CDR2 is FYNNEI. CDR3 sequence: CASSDRIYGYTF. For the CDR3, the DNA is TGTGCCAGCTCCGACAGGATCTATGGCTACACCTTC. The whole variable domain, remainder taken from reference TRBV2 and TRBJ1-2, is EPEVTQTPSHQVTQMGQEVILRCVPISNHLYFYWYRQILGQKVEFLVSFYNNEISEKSEIFDDQFSVERPDGSNFTLKIRSTKLEDSAMYFCASSDRIYGYTFGSGTRLTVV.

CDR3 sequence reads: CARSLHPVRGNYGYTF. The CDR3 DNA sequence: TGTGCCAGAAGCTTGCACCCCGTGAGGGGGAACTATGGCTACACCTTC. V usage is TRBV5-3 and J usage is TRBJ1-2, with D perhaps matching TRBD1 (6 bases). TRBV5-3 is treated as an ORF (open reading frame) with a function not yet certain. Trimming left V 1 base short and J 2 bases short, with 15 bases between. The CDR3 totals 16 residues.

The chain has TRBV4-1 and TRBJ1-5, with TRBD1 as a possible D gene (6 bases). CDR3 length equals 16 residues. Germline CDR1 and CDR2: MGHRA and YSYEKL. V lost 5 bases to trimming and J lost 0 bases, with 14 bases between them. The CDR3: CASSSNRVGSNQPQHF. CDR3 sequence (DNA): TGCGCCAGCAGCTCCAACAGGGTAGGTAGCAATCAGCCCCAGCATTTT.